The next 6 T cell receptor beta chains were all read from a single sample in a study of Ad26.COV2.S vaccination and SARS-CoV-2 variants. Treatment of the sample: some 19 received Ad26.COV2.S at low or high dose, single or two shots; roughly five received placebo; per-sample allocation not given. Sampling took place 63 days after the first vaccine or placebo injection. The protocol was immunoSEQ multiplex PCR, while the TCRdb copy is restricted to in-frame clones and leaves out a portion. The sample has about 680,000 clones, approximately 88% seen once. Sequenced here: peripheral blood, sampled in a trial of Ad26.COV2.S vaccine versus placebo. These receptors were obtained from a person aged 18-60 years who received the Ad26.COV2.S COVID-19 vaccine or a placebo.

This sequence joins TRBV11-3 and TRBJ2-3; TRBD2 aligns across 10 bases. The V and J ends lost 3 bases and 4 bases, in that order; junction bases with no gene match: 1. CDR3 length: 14 residues. CDR1 SGHNT and CDR2 YENEEA come from the germline V gene. The CDR3 is CASSFSGRPDTQYF. The CDR3 DNA is TGTGCCAGCAGCTTTAGCGGGAGGCCAGATACGCAGTATTTT.

The CDR3 spells CASSQAGPGANVLTF. The CDR3 DNA follows: TGCGCCAGCAGCCAAGCAGGGCCTGGGGCCAACGTCCTGACTTTC. This sequence joins TRBV4-3 and TRBJ2-6; weak D call: TRBD1 (5 bases). The CDR3 consists of 15 residues. Germline CDR1 and CDR2: LGHNA and YSLEER. The V and J ends lost 1 base and 2 bases respectively, with 6 bases between them.

This rearrangement joins TRBV19 to TRBJ2-7; TRBD2 matches 8 bases. Germline V lookup: CDR1 LNHDA, CDR2 SQIVND (reference sequence). CDR3 length: 15 residues. The trim removed 6 bases at V and 2 bases at J, leaving 9 bases unmatched. The CDR3 DNA is TGTGCCAGTAGCATTACTAGCGGTCTAACCTACGAGCAGTACTTC. This sequence encodes CASSITSGLTYEQYF.

CDR3 protein: CASSDEGTAIYTDTQYF. In nucleotides, the CDR3 is TGTGCCAGCAGTGATGAGGGGACAGCGATATACACAGATACGCAGTATTTT. The chain carries TRBV2 and TRBJ2-3, with 7 bases identical to TRBD1. V trimming: 3 bases; J trimming: 2 bases; junction bases outside the gene matches: 11. The germline V gene has CDR1 SNHLY and CDR2 FYNNEI. The CDR3 length is 17 residues. Variable domain in full (rest from reference TRBV2 and TRBJ2-3): EPEVTQTPSHQVTQMGQEVILRCVPISNHLYFYWYRQILGQKVEFLVSFYNNEISEKSEIFDDQFSVERPDGSNFTLKIRSTKLEDSAMYFCASSDEGTAIYTDTQYFGPGTRLTVL.

A single count supports this clone. The chain recombines TRBV5-4 with TRBJ2-7; TRBD2 matches at 13 bases. From germline, CDR1 is SGHNT and CDR2 YYREEE (reference sequence). The junction had 4 bases not matched to a gene; V was cut back by 8 bases and J by 2 bases. The CDR3 is 14 residues long. DNA for the CDR3: TGTGCCAGGGGGACTAGCGGGGAGACCTACGAGCAGTACTTC. Amino acids: CARGTSGETYEQYF.

Regarding this clone: The same CDR3 also results from other DNA sequences found in this sample. V is TRBV5-1 and J is TRBJ1-3; D not resolved. The germline gives CDR1 SGHRS, CDR2 YFSETQ. V lost 0 bases, J lost 3 bases, and 7 bases lay in between. The CDR3 consists of 14 residues. CDR3 in amino acids: CASSLVGIGNTIYF. The CDR3 region has the DNA TGCGCCAGCAGCTTGGTGGGAATTGGAAACACCATATATTTT.